This T cell receptor (beta chain) was retrieved from a study of T cell changes during pregnancy in multiple sclerosis. The CDR3 runs 17 residues. Germline lookup yields CDR1 SGHVS and CDR2 FQNEAQ. The V end was cut by 2 bases, the J end by 9 bases, with 23 bases between. TCRdb's copy holds only in-frame clones and misses some; the assay was immunoSEQ multiplex PCR. The profile shows just under 95,000 clones, approximately 92% of them singletons. The source was peripheral blood, collected in the first trimester of pregnancy. This clonotype was obtained from a female donor with multiple sclerosis, enrolled in a pregnancy study. The rearrangement links TRBV7-8 to TRBJ2-1, with D possibly matching TRBD2 (5 bases). The CDR3 sequence is CASSLKHDGRGKSEQFF. DNA of the CDR3: TGTGCCAGCAGCTTAAAACATGACGGACGGGGAAAATCTGAGCAGTTCTTC.